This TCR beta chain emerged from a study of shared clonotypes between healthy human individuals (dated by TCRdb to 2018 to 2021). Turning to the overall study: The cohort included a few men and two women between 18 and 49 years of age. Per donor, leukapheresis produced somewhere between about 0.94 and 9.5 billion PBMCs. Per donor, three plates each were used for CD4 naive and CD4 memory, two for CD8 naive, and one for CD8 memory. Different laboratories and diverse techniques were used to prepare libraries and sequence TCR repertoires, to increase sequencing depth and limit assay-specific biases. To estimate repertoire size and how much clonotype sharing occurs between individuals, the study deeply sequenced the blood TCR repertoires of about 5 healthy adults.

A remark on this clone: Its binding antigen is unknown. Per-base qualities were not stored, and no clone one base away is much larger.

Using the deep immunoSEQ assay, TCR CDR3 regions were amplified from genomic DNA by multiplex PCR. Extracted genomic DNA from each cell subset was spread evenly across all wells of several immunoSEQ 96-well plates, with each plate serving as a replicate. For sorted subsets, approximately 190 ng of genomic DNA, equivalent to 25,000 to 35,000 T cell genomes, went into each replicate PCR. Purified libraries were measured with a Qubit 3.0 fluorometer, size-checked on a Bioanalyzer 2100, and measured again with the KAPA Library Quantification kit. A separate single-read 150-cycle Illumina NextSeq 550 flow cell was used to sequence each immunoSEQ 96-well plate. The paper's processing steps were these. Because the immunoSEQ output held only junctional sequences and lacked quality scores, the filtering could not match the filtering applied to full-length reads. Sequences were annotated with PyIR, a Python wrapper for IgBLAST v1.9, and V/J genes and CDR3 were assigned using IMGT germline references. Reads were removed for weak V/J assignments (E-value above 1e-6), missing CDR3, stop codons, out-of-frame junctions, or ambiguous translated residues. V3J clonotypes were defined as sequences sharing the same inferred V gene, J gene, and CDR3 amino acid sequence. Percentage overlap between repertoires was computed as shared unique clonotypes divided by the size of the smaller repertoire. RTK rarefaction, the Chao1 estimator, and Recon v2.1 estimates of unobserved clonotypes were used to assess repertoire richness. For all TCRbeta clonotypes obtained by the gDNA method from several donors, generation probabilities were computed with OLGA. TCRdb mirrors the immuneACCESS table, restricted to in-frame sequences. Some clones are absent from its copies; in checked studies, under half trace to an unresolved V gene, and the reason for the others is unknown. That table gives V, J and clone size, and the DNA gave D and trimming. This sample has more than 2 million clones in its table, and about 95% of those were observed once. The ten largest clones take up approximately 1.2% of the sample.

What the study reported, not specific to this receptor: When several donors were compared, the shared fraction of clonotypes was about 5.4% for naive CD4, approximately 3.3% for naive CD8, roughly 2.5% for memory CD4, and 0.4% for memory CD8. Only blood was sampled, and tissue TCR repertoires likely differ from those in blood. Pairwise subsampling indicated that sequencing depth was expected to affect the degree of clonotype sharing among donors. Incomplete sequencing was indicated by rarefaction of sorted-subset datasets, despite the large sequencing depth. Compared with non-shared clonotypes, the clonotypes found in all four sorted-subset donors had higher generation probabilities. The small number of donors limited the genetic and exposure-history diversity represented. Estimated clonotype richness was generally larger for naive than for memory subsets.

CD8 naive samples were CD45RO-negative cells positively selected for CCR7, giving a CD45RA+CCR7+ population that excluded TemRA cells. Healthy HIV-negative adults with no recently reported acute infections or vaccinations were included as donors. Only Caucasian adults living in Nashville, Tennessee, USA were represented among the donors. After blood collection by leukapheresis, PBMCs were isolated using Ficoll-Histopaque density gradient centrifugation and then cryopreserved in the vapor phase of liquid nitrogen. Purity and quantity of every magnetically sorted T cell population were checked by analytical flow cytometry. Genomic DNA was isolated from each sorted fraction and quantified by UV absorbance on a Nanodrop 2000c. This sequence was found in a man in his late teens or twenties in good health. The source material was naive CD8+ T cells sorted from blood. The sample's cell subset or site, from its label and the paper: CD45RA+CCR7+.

The DNA reads TGTGCCAGCAGCGTAGCCGGTGGGGACGGCCCTAATGAAAAACTGTTTTTT. This gives the protein CASSVAGGDGPNEKLFF. The V and J genes are TRBV9 and TRBJ1-4; possibly the D gene is TRBD1, per 5 matching bases. Per the germline V gene, SGDLS is the CDR1 and YYNGEE is the CDR2. From its cysteine to its phenylalanine, the CDR3 spans 17 amino acids. Only the CDR3 DNA stays, 51 bases, in frame from base 1. A distance of 15 bases separates the germline ends of V and J, which lose 0 bases and 3 bases respectively.